This T cell receptor (beta chain) stems from a study of technical replicates of blood from a few donors. Some clones are missing from TCRdb's copy, which holds only in-frame ones; the method was immunoSEQ multiplex PCR. The table includes some 70,000 clones, around nine tenths detected once. Germline V gene data show CDR1 as SEHNR and CDR2 as FQNEAQ (reference sequence). CDR3 length: 15 residues. V dropped 0 bases and J dropped 0 bases, with 5 bases sitting between them. The gene calls are TRBV7-9 and TRBJ2-2; no clear D gene. Sequencing was performed on T cells isolated from PBMCs. This TCR was sampled from a human donor in good health. CDR3 nucleotides: TGTGCCAGCAGCTTAGCGGCGGCGAACACCGGGGAGCTGTTTTTT. This sequence encodes CASSLAAANTGELFF.